Listed below are T cell receptor beta chains from one sample, sequenced in a study of technical replicates of blood from a few donors. The method was immunoSEQ multiplex PCR; TCRdb's version includes in-frame clones alone and lacks a portion of them. The data show tens of thousands of clones, with approximately 97% seen just once and around 0.2% held by the top ten. Material for sequencing was T cells isolated from PBMCs. The origin of the receptors is a human donor in good health. Both conserved end residues are part of each CDR3. The order of the fields is CDR3 DNA, CDR3 protein, D gene, clone size, V gene, CDR3 length, J gene. A D gene is named only where the DNA matches it firmly. Not every row has a clone size; where given, it reads once, few, many or a size class.

cdr3_nt: TGTGCCAGCAGTGAGCGCGGGACAGGCTATGGCTACACCTTC; cdr3_aa: CASSERGTGYGYTF; d_call: TRBD1; clone_size: NA; v_call: TRBV6-4; cdr3_length: 14; j_call: TRBJ1-2
cdr3_nt: TGTGCCAGCAGGCCCGGGACACTTATTAACTATGGCTACACCTTC; cdr3_aa: CASRPGTLINYGYTF; d_call: NA; clone_size: once; v_call: TRBV2; cdr3_length: 15; j_call: TRBJ1-2
cdr3_nt: TGTGCCAGCAGCGTAGGGGTGGGGGCCTTAACTGAAGCTTTCTTT; cdr3_aa: CASSVGVGALTEAFF; d_call: NA; clone_size: NA; v_call: TRBV9; cdr3_length: 15; j_call: TRBJ1-1
cdr3_nt: TGCGCCAGCAGCTTGGATGGCGGAAACAATGAGCAGTTCTTC; cdr3_aa: CASSLDGGNNEQFF; d_call: NA; clone_size: NA; v_call: TRBV5-1; cdr3_length: 14; j_call: TRBJ2-1
cdr3_nt: TGCAGCGTTGCCCCCCTACGACTGGACCAAGAGACCCAGTACTTC; cdr3_aa: CSVAPLRLDQETQYF; d_call: NA; clone_size: NA; v_call: TRBV29-1; cdr3_length: 15; j_call: TRBJ2-5
cdr3_nt: TGTGCCAGCAGAATAGCGGGGTCTGAGACCCAGTACTTC; cdr3_aa: CASRIAGSETQYF; d_call: TRBD2; clone_size: once; v_call: TRBV5-5; cdr3_length: 13; j_call: TRBJ2-5
cdr3_nt: TGTGCCCTACCGGGACTAGTCGGTGAAAAACTGTTTTTT; cdr3_aa: CALPGLVGEKLFF; d_call: NA; clone_size: NA; v_call: TRBV30; cdr3_length: 13; j_call: TRBJ1-4
cdr3_nt: TGTGCCATCAGGAACACCGGGACTAGCGGCACAGATACGCAGTATTTT; cdr3_aa: CAIRNTGTSGTDTQYF; d_call: TRBD2; clone_size: NA; v_call: TRBV10-3; cdr3_length: 16; j_call: TRBJ2-3
cdr3_nt: TGTGCCAGCAGCAACCGGGACTTTACCTACGAGCAGTACTTC; cdr3_aa: CASSNRDFTYEQYF; d_call: NA; clone_size: NA; v_call: TRBV5-4; cdr3_length: 14; j_call: TRBJ2-7
cdr3_nt: TGTGCCAGCAGTGACTCGATTCGGAGCGGGGCGGGACAGTTCTTC; cdr3_aa: CASSDSIRSGAGQFF; d_call: TRBD2; clone_size: NA; v_call: TRBV6-4; cdr3_length: 15; j_call: TRBJ2-1
cdr3_nt: TGTGCCAGCAGCTTGGGATTAGCGGGGGAGACCCAGTACTTC; cdr3_aa: CASSLGLAGETQYF; d_call: TRBD2; clone_size: NA; v_call: TRBV5-4; cdr3_length: 14; j_call: TRBJ2-5